This T cell receptor (beta chain) stems from a study of T cells in Graves' hyperthyroidism and ophthalmopathy. Study information: Blood from the periphery was taken at initial diagnosis, before any treatment.

What was amplified from RNA transcripts were TCR beta CDR3 regions. HTBI primers were used for first-round RT-PCR of the TCR CDR3. Each CDR3 protein gets one entry after TCRdb re-called the multiplex PCR reads with MiXCR. This repertoire shows about 270,000 distinct CDR3 sequences, around 22% found once; its top ten account for approximately 60%. Remarks on this clonotype: Antigen specificity is unknown. A much larger clone is a single base away; this may be a read error.

The CDR3 contains 12 residues. The V end lost 7 bases, the J end lost 6 bases, and 13 bases lay between the germline ends. CDR1 is SNHLY, CDR2 FYNNEI, per germline. Study-wide results and caveats: Model-based prediction identified ophthalmopathy a median 6.5 months prior to its onset. Blood also held most thyroid clonotypes expanded beyond 0.001.

Patients with uncontrolled infections, other autoimmune diseases, pregnancy or lactation were excluded. The material sequenced was blood. The clonotype comes from a man aged 30-40 years with Graves' ophthalmopathy. The chain couples TRBV2 to TRBJ2-7; D may be TRBD2 (7 bases). The DNA of the CDR3 is TGTGCCAGCAACGCGGGGGCGGGCGAGCAGTACTTC. It is translated as CASNAGAGEQYF. Full variable domain (rest looked up from reference TRBV2 and TRBJ2-7): EPEVTQTPSHQVTQMGQEVILRCVPISNHLYFYWYRQILGQKVEFLVSFYNNEISEKSEIFDDQFSVERPDGSNFTLKIRSTKLEDSAMYFCASNAGAGEQYFGPGTRLTVT.